The 23 T cell receptor beta chains below all came from one sample that was sequenced in a study of OX40 agonist ivuxolimab in advanced cancers. Method: immunoSEQ multiplex PCR; TCRdb's copy keeps in-frame clones and lacks some. The sample lists roughly 67,000 clones; roughly 80% were seen once. Sequencing used CD4+ or CD8+ T cells sorted from blood, obtained in a trial of the OX40 agonist ivuxolimab. The receptor set was obtained from an adult with an advanced solid tumor such as melanoma, head and neck, liver or kidney cancer.

The CDR3 DNA follows: TGTGCCATCACCAATCTGGGCACTGAAGCTTTCTTT. Amino acids: CAITNLGTEAFF. The gene calls are TRBV12-1 and TRBJ1-1. TRBV12-1 is an annotated pseudogene. The CDR3 consists of 12 residues.

V usage is TRBV19 and J usage is TRBJ1-4; 8 nucleotides agree with TRBD1. The V and J ends lost 4 bases and 8 bases, in that order; junction bases with no gene match: 9. The CDR3 covers 15 residues. Germline CDR1 is LNHDA and CDR2 is SQIVND (reference sequence). CDR3 in amino acids: CASSKDRASGEKLFF. CDR3 bases: TGTGCCAGTAGTAAGGACAGGGCGAGTGGCGAAAAACTGTTTTTT. The variable domain in full, completed from reference TRBV19 and TRBJ1-4, reads DGGITQSPKYLFRKEGQNVTLSCEQNLNHDAMYWYRQDPGQGLRLIYYSQIVNDFQKGDIAEGYSVSREKKESFPLTVTSAQKNPTAFYLCASSKDRASGEKLFFGSGTQLSVL.

This rearrangement joins TRBV5-1 to TRBJ2-7, with D tentatively TRBD1 (6 bases). In germline, CDR1 is SGHRS, CDR2 YFSETQ. The CDR3 length is 15 residues. Trimming removed 2 bases from V and 5 bases from J, with 17 bases in between. The CDR3 region is CASSFQTGSGHEQYF. CDR3 nucleotides: TGCGCCAGCAGCTTCCAAACAGGGTCTGGGCACGAGCAGTACTTC.

This chain uses TRBV9 with TRBJ2-2; 9 positions agree with TRBD1. V gave up 3 bases and J gave up 4 bases; unmatched junction bases: 7. Germline V gene data show CDR1 as SGDLS and CDR2 as YYNGEE. The CDR3 is made up of 16 amino acids. This chain's CDR3 is CASSEQGAMVTGELFF. CDR3 DNA sequence: TGTGCCAGCAGCGAACAGGGGGCGATGGTCACCGGGGAGCTGTTTTTT.

The chain uses TRBV6-1 and TRBJ2-7, with D unclear. V lost 2 bases to trimming and J lost 0 bases, with 5 bases between them. This CDR3 comprises 13 residues. Germline V gene sequence: CDR1 MNHNS, CDR2 SASEGT. The CDR3 sequence is CASSESGSYEQYV. The CDR3 DNA follows: TGTGCCAGCAGTGAATCAGGCTCCTACGAGCAGTACGTC.

The chain combines TRBV30 with TRBJ1-6; D uncertain. V lost 1 base to trimming and J lost 6 bases, with 13 bases between them. The CDR3 runs to 15 residues. In germline, CDR1 is GTSNPN, CDR2 SVGIG (reference sequence). The CDR3 coding sequence is TGTGCCTGGAGTGATTTCGGGTTTCGTAATTCACCCCTCCACTTT. Its protein product is CAWSDFGFRNSPLHF.

There are a few counts of this clone. J is TRBJ1-2 and V is TRBV23-1, with 10 bases matching TRBD1. TRBV23-1 is identified as an open reading frame with a role that is uncertain. The CDR3 is 15 residues long. The junction had 5 bases not matched to a gene; V was cut back by 0 bases and J by 7 bases. The CDR3 sequence: CASSQSGQGKGGYTF. CDR3 in DNA: TGCGCCAGCAGTCAATCGGGACAGGGGAAGGGTGGCTACACCTTC.

This clone has just a few counts. This rearrangement joins TRBV7-9 to TRBJ1-4; possibly TRBD1 for D (5 bases). The germline gives CDR1 SEHNR, CDR2 FQNEAQ (reference sequence). The CDR3 runs 14 residues. V was trimmed by 5 bases and J by 5 bases, leaving 12 bases between them. CDR3 loop: CASSTRQTNEKLFF. In DNA, the CDR3 is TGTGCCAGCAGCACCAGACAGACAAATGAAAAACTGTTTTTT. The entire variable domain, with the rest obtained from reference TRBV7-9 and TRBJ1-4, is as follows: DTGVSQNPRHKITKRGQNVTFRCDPISEHNRLYWYRQTLGQGPEFLTYFQNEAQLEKSRLLSDRFSAERPKGSFSTLEIQRTEQGDSAMYLCASSTRQTNEKLFFGSGTQLSVL.

The gene calls are TRBV19 and TRBJ1-2; no firm D call. This CDR3 region has 13 residues. The ends were cut back, 0 bases at V and 5 bases at J, with 7 bases in the middle. Per germline, CDR1 LNHDA and CDR2 SQIVND (reference sequence). The chain's CDR3 is CASSIDWEYGYTF. The CDR3 DNA reads TGTGCCAGTAGTATAGATTGGGAATATGGCTACACCTTC.

The chain recombines TRBV28 with TRBJ1-4; tentative D call: TRBD1 (6 bases). Germline assignment: CDR1 MDHEN and CDR2 SYDVKM. The ends were cut back, 5 bases at V and 7 bases at J, with 11 bases in the middle. CDR3 size: 13 residues. In DNA, the CDR3 is TGTGCCAGCAGTCGGGGAGGGGGTGAAAAACTGTTTTTT. Its translation: CASSRGGGEKLFF.

The chain joins TRBV7-6 to TRBJ2-5; 7 positions agree with TRBD2. V was pared by 5 bases and J by 4 bases, with 7 bases of the junction left unmatched. This CDR3 is built from 14 residues. From germline, CDR1 is SGHVS and CDR2 FNYEAQ. The CDR3 protein is CASSPSGRGETQYF. The CDR3 DNA sequence: TGTGCCAGCAGCCCTAGCGGCCGGGGAGAGACCCAGTACTTC.

Only a few counts were recorded for this clone. This chain's CDR3 is CASSAGQGTSGNTIYF. CDR3 in DNA: TGTGCCAGCAGCGCCGGACAGGGTACCTCTGGAAACACCATATATTTT. The chain couples TRBV4-2 to TRBJ1-3; the match to TRBD1 covers 8 bases. Losses at the gene ends were 5 bases for V and 0 bases for J; bases not matched to a gene: 6. The CDR3 is made up of 16 amino acids. Germline CDR1 and CDR2: LGHNA and YNFKEQ.

The V and J genes are TRBV6-1 and TRBJ1-3; tentative D call: TRBD1 (5 bases). Germline-derived CDR1 and CDR2 are MNHNS and SASEGT. This CDR3 contains 17 residues. The V gene lost 3 bases and the J gene lost 0 bases, with 15 bases spanning the gap. This CDR3 is CASSEKGPLSSGNTIYF. CDR3 sequence (DNA): TGTGCCAGCAGTGAGAAGGGACCGCTGAGCTCTGGAAACACCATATATTTT.

V gene TRBV10-3 combines with J gene TRBJ2-7; 11 bases fit TRBD2. The germline V gene encodes CDR1 ENHRY and CDR2 SYGVKD. This CDR3 spans 17 amino acids. The junction had 6 bases not matched to a gene; V was cut back by 2 bases and J by 0 bases. As DNA, the CDR3 is TGTGCCATCAGTGAGCCGGGACTAGCGGCCAACTCCTACGAGCAGTACTTC. Translated, it gives CAISEPGLAANSYEQYF.

This chain joins TRBV6-1 and TRBJ1-3; D is unresolved. The CDR3 is made up of 12 amino acids. The germline V gene encodes CDR1 MNHNS and CDR2 SASEGT. V was clipped by 5 bases and J by 0 bases, with 2 bases between them. The CDR3 DNA sequence: TGTGCCAGCAGTTACTCTGGAAACACCATATATTTT. Translation gives CASSYSGNTIYF.

V is TRBV5-6 and J is TRBJ2-1, with 7 bases fitting TRBD2. Germline trimming cut 0 bases from V and 4 bases from J; bases unmatched to any gene: 4. The CDR3 has 15 residues. CDR1 is SGHDT, CDR2 YYEEEE, per germline. CDR3 loop: CASSLVFGGYNEQFF. For the CDR3, the DNA is TGTGCCAGCAGCTTGGTCTTCGGGGGGTACAATGAGCAGTTCTTC.

This chain connects TRBV19 to TRBJ1-1; a possible D gene is TRBD1 (5 bases). Between the trimmed V and J ends, which lost 0 bases and 5 bases, there was a span of 10 bases. From germline, CDR1 is LNHDA and CDR2 SQIVND (reference sequence). CDR3 length: 14 amino acids. CDR3 residues: CASSIDRAITEAFF. CDR3 coding DNA: TGTGCCAGTAGTATAGACAGGGCAATTACTGAAGCTTTCTTT.

The chain employs TRBV11-2 and TRBJ2-7; no reliable D call. CDR1 is SGHAT and CDR2 is FQNNGV in the germline V gene. The V end was cut by 1 base, the J end by 8 bases, with 12 bases between. This CDR3 has 13 amino acids. The CDR3 bases are TGTGCCAGCAGCTTAGTGGACGCCAAGAAGCAGTACTTC. Encoded protein: CASSLVDAKKQYF.

The chain combines TRBV4-2 with TRBJ2-1, with 10 nucleotides matching TRBD2. The CDR3 runs to 18 residues. Germline V CDR1 and CDR2: LGHNA, YNFKEQ. V shed 1 base, J shed 5 bases, and the junction held 11 bases outside the gene matches. The CDR3: CASSQAGDSGGYNNEQFF. CDR3 nucleotide sequence: TGTGCCAGCAGCCAAGCTGGGGATAGCGGGGGGTACAACAATGAGCAGTTCTTC.

This clone was counted between two and nine times. The V call is TRBV10-3, the J call TRBJ1-2; D may be TRBD1 (5 bases). The germline V gene encodes CDR1 ENHRY and CDR2 SYGVKD. The CDR3 extends over 11 amino acids. With 7 bases removed from V and 8 bases from J, the gap between germline ends came to 11 bases. CDR3 amino acids: CAIKQGWGYTF. As DNA, the CDR3 is TGTGCCATCAAGCAGGGCTGGGGCTACACCTTC.

The chain has TRBV7-9 and TRBJ1-2; the D gene is possibly TRBD1 (5 bases). V gave up 5 bases and J gave up 3 bases, with 13 bases separating them. Per the germline V gene, CDR1 is SEHNR and CDR2 is FQNEAQ (reference sequence). This CDR3 is built from 14 residues. CDR3 nucleotides: TGTGCCAGCAGCCGGGGCCCAAGTGACTATGGCTACACCTTC. Amino acid sequence: CASSRGPSDYGYTF.

The chain is built from TRBV4-2 and TRBJ2-1; 7 positions match TRBD2. Unmatched junction bases numbered 11, after V lost 3 bases and J lost 3 bases. CDR1 is LGHNA, CDR2 YNFKEQ, per germline. The CDR3 consists of 17 residues. The CDR3 nucleotides are TGTGCCAGCAGCCAGGGGGGTGCTGGCGGGAGCTACAATGAGCAGTTCTTC. This translates into CASSQGGAGGSYNEQFF.

The rearrangement uses TRBV7-9 and TRBJ1-1; the D gene is possibly TRBD1 (5 bases). V was clipped by 5 bases and J by 7 bases, with 11 bases between them. CDR3 size: 12 residues. The V gene's germline CDR1 is SEHNR and CDR2 FQNEAQ (reference sequence). CDR3 sequence reads: CASSPVQGEAFF. In nucleotides, the CDR3 is TGTGCCAGCAGCCCAGTCCAGGGTGAAGCTTTCTTT.